This T cell receptor (beta chain) was identified during a study of neurological immune-mediated disorders. As for time point: longitudinal time-point 3. Every sequencing run gave over 160 million TCR-beta sequences, taken from 15-18 subjects. Via MiXCR, TCRdb re-called the 5' RACE reads, giving one row per CDR3 protein. The table lists more than 75,000 distinct CDR3 sequences, 4.3% of them singletons. The sample holds many counts of this clonotype. No antigen is known for it. The CDR3 contains 14 residues. Looked up from germline, CDR1 is SGHDT and CDR2 is YYEEEE. Germline trimming cut 4 bases from V and 7 bases from J; bases unmatched to any gene: 3. Study results and limitations: The highest TCR clonal expansion occurred in HTLV-1-associated myelopathy; multiple sclerosis fell below healthy controls.

What was sequenced was PBMCs. V and J are TRBV5-6 and TRBJ1-4, with TRBD1 matching 11 bases. This receptor was identified in a woman aged 55-70 years with multiple sclerosis. The CDR3 is CASSVDRGLEKLFF. In nucleotides, the CDR3 is TGTGCCAGCAGCGTGGACAGGGGGCTTGAAAAACTGTTTTTT. Full variable domain (missing parts from reference TRBV5-6 and TRBJ1-4): DAGVTQSPTHLIKTRGQQVTLRCSPKSGHDTVSWYQQALGQGPQFIFQYYEEEERQRGNFPDRFSGHQFPNYSSELNVNALLLGDSALYLCASSVDRGLEKLFFGSGTQLSVL.